One and the same sample provided the 7 T cell receptor beta chains below, sequenced in a study of blood T cell repertoires in COVID-19 (dated by TCRdb to about 2020). The library was prepared using the immunoSEQ multiplex PCR assay. This is the immuneACCESS table as TCRdb keeps it, with only in-frame sequences that have V and J called. A part of the clones is gone; compared with another copy, unresolved V genes explain less than half, and the rest is unexplained. Across this sample there are some 250,000 clones, with 84% seen only once. The top ten constitute 4% to 5% of the sample. Sequenced: peripheral blood. Receptors were obtained from a man between 60 and 75 years old with acute or convalescent COVID-19.

The rearrangement uses TRBV10-1 and TRBJ2-5, with TRBD2 matching over 11 bases. Trimming cost V 2 bases and J 2 bases; bases outside gene matches: 7. The CDR3 extends over 17 amino acids. Per germline, CDR1 WNHNN and CDR2 SYGVQD (reference sequence). The CDR3 coding sequence is TGCGCCAGCAGTGAGGGGGTAGCGGGGGGGCGGCAAGAGACCCAGTACTTC. This encodes CASSEGVAGGRQETQYF.

This sequence joins TRBV7-2 and TRBJ1-4; 9 nucleotides match TRBD1. Germline trimming cut 3 bases from V and 7 bases from J; bases unmatched to any gene: 9. Germline V gene sequence: CDR1 SGHTA, CDR2 FQGNSA. The CDR3 consists of 16 residues. CDR3 residues: CASSFRQGGSGEKLFF. As DNA, the CDR3 is TGTGCCAGCAGCTTCAGACAGGGGGGTTCAGGTGAAAAACTGTTTTTT. The entire variable domain, with the rest obtained from reference TRBV7-2 and TRBJ1-4, is as follows: GAGVSQSPSNKVTEKGKDVELRCDPISGHTALYWYRQSLGQGLEFLIYFQGNSAPDKSGLPSDRFSAERTGGSVSTLTIQRTQQEDSAVYLCASSFRQGGSGEKLFFGSGTQLSVL.

The rearrangement uses TRBV7-2 and TRBJ2-7; no firm D call. Germline CDR1 reads SGHTA; CDR2 reads FQGNSA. V shed 1 base and J shed 6 bases, with 4 bases lying between them. The CDR3 is 11 residues long. The CDR3 DNA reads as TGTGCCAGCAGCTTAGAGCGCGAGCAGTACTTC. It codes for CASSLEREQYF.

This clone was seen only once. The chain is built from TRBV15 and TRBJ2-1; 13 nucleotides match TRBD2. V shed 0 bases and J 4 bases; nucleotides not matched to a gene: 0. The CDR3 runs to 16 residues. From germline, CDR1 is LNHNV and CDR2 YYDKDF (reference sequence). As DNA, the CDR3 is TGTGCCACCAGCAGAGAGACTAGCGGGAGGTACAATGAGCAGTTCTTC. Translating gives CATSRETSGRYNEQFF.

The chain is built from TRBV6-6 and TRBJ1-1; D unclear. The CDR3 covers 14 residues. Germline V gives CDR1 MNHNY, CDR2 SVGAGI (reference sequence). V was cut by 6 bases and J by 2 bases, with 13 bases left in between. CDR3 nucleotide sequence: TGTGCCAGCAGCGGAGGCGGCGTTAACACTGAAGCTTTCTTT. Its protein is CASSGGGVNTEAFF.

This chain connects TRBV9 to TRBJ2-2, with 9 bases that match TRBD2. This CDR3 has 16 residues. V was clipped by 0 bases and J by 7 bases; unmatched bases: 7. Germline V gives CDR1 SGDLS, CDR2 YYNGEE. The CDR3 spells CASSVASGKAFGELFF. CDR3 DNA: TGTGCCAGCAGCGTAGCTAGCGGGAAGGCGTTCGGGGAGCTGTTTTTT.

The rearrangement joins TRBV5-6 to TRBJ2-7, with 8 bases that match TRBD2. V trimming: 3 bases; J trimming: 9 bases; junction bases outside the gene matches: 8. The germline V gene has CDR1 SGHDT and CDR2 YYEEEE. CDR3 length: 13 amino acids. The DNA for the CDR3 is TGTGCCAGCAGCTGGAGCGGGAGCGCCGGGCAGTACTTC. Amino acid sequence: CASSWSGSAGQYF.